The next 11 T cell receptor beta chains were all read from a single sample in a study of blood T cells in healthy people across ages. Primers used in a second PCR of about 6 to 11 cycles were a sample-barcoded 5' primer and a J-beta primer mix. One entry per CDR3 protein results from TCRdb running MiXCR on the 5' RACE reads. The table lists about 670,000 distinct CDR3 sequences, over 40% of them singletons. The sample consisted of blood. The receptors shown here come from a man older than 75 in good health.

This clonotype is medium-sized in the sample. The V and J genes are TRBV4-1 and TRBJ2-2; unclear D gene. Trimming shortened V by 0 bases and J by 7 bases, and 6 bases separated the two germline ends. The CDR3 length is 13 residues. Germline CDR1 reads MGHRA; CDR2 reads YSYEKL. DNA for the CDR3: TGCGCCAGCAGCCAAGATTATCGCGGGGAGCTGTTTTTT. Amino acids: CASSQDYRGELFF.

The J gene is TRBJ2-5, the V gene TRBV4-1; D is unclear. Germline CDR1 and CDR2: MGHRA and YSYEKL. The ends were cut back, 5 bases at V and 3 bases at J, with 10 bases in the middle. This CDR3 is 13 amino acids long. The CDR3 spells CASSSLEKETQYF. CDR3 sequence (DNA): TGCGCCAGCAGCTCGCTTGAGAAAGAGACCCAGTACTTC.

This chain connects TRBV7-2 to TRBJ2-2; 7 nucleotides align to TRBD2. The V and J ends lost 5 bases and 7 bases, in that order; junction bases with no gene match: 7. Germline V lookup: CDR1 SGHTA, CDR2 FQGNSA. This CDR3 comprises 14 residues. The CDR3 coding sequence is TGTGCCAGCAGCGTAACTCCGGGGGGCGGGGAGCTGTTTTTT. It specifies CASSVTPGGGELFF.

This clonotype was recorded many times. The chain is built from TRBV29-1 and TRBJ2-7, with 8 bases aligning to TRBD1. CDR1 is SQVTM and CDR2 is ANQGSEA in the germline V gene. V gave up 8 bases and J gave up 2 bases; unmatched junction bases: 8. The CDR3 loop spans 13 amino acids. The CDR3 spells CSNNGDRPYEQYF. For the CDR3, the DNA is TGCAGCAATAACGGGGACAGGCCCTACGAGCAGTACTTC.

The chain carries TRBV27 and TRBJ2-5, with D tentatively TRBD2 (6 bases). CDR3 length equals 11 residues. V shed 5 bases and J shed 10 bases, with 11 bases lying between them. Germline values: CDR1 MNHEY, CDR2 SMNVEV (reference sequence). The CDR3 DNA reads TGTGCCAGCAGTCGCCAGGAGGGCCAGTACTTC. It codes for CASSRQEGQYF.

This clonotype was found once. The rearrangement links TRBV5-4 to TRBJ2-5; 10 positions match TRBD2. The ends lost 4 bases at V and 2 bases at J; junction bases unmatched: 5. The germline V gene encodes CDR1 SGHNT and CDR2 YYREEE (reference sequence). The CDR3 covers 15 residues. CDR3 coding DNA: TGTGCCAGCAGCAGGACTAGCGGTTATCAAGAGACCCAGTACTTC. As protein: CASSRTSGYQETQYF.

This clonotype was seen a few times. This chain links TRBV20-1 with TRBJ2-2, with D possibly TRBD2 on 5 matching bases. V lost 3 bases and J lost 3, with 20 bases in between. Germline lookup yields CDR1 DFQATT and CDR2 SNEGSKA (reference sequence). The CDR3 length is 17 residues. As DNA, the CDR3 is TGCAGTGCTAGCCGGAGGTTCGGGGATAAGGACACCGGGGAGCTGTTTTTT. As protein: CSASRRFGDKDTGELFF.

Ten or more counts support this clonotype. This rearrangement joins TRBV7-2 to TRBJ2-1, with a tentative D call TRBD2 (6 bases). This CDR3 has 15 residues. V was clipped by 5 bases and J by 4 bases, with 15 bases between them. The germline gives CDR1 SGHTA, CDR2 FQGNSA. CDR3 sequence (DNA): TGTGCCAGCAGCCCTCGGGAGACCCGGTACAATGAGCAGTTCTTC. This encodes CASSPRETRYNEQFF.

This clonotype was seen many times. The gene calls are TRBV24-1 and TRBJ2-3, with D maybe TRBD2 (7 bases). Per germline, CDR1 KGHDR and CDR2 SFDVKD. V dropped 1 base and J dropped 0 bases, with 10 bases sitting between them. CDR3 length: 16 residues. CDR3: CATSDFAGASTDTQYF. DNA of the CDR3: TGTGCCACCAGTGATTTCGCGGGGGCTAGCACAGATACGCAGTATTTT.

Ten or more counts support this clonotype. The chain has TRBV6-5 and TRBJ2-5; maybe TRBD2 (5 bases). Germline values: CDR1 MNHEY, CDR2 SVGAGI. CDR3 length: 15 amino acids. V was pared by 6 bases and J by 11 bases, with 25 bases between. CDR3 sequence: CASSTSRDLYNEQYF. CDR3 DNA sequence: TGTGCCAGCAGCACCTCCCGGGATCTTTACAATGAGCAGTACTTC.

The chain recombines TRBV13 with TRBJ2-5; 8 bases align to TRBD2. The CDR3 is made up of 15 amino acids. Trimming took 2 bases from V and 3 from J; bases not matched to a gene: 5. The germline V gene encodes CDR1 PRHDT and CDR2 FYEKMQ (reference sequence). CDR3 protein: CASSLSGGAEETQYF. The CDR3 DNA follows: TGTGCCAGCAGCTTATCGGGGGGGGCGGAAGAGACCCAGTACTTC.